The 23 T cell receptor beta chains given below trace back to one sample, sequenced in a study of blood T cells in healthy people across ages. A second roughly 6 to 12 cycle PCR used barcoded and J-beta primers. TCRdb re-derived calls from the 5' RACE reads in MiXCR, one entry per CDR3 protein. Among about 1.8 million distinct CDR3 sequences listed, around half were seen once. The material sequenced was blood. These receptors all stem from a woman aged 35 to 49 in good health.

This clonotype appeared a single time. The rearrangement uses TRBV27 and TRBJ1-5; 10 nucleotides line up with TRBD1. The CDR3 is 16 residues long. Germline-derived CDR1 and CDR2 are MNHEY and SMNVEV (reference sequence). V lost 5 bases to trimming and J lost 7 bases; unmatched junction nucleotides: 11. CDR3: CASSPSTGGTKQPQHF. The CDR3 DNA follows: TGTGCCAGCAGTCCTTCGACAGGGGGCACGAAGCAGCCCCAGCATTTT.

This clonotype was detected only a few times. The J gene is TRBJ2-1, the V gene TRBV20-1, with TRBD1 matching over 8 bases. V was pared by 0 bases and J by 4 bases, with 5 bases of the junction left unmatched. The CDR3 is made up of 15 amino acids. Germline V lookup: CDR1 DFQATT, CDR2 SNEGSKA (reference sequence). CDR3 DNA sequence: TGCAGTGCTAGAGATGACAGGGGTCGGTACAATGAGCAGTTCTTC. Its translation: CSARDDRGRYNEQFF.

This chain links TRBV28 with TRBJ1-1; a possible D gene is TRBD1 (5 bases). V lost 7 bases and J 2 bases, leaving 26 bases between the germline ends. This CDR3 region has 18 residues. From germline, CDR1 is MDHEN and CDR2 SYDVKM. The CDR3 region is CASILAGKFFSANTEAFF. For the CDR3, the DNA is TGTGCCAGCATCCTGGCAGGGAAGTTTTTCTCGGCAAACACTGAAGCTTTCTTT.

The chain links TRBV6-2 or TRBV6-3 to TRBJ2-1; TRBD1 might be the D (5 bases). The CDR3 sequence is 16 residues long. The V end lost 5 bases, the J end lost 9 bases, and 23 bases lay between the germline ends. CDR1 and CDR2 from the germline V gene are MNHEY and SVGEGT. CDR3: CASSDPRGLGNGEQFF. In nucleotides, the CDR3 is TGTGCCAGCAGTGACCCAAGGGGTCTGGGCAACGGTGAGCAGTTCTTC.

The chain employs TRBV29-1 and TRBJ2-1; D tentatively reads TRBD1 or TRBD2 (6 bases each). CDR3 size: 11 residues. From germline, CDR1 is SQVTM and CDR2 ANQGSEA. The CDR3 DNA is TGCACGGGGGCCACGGCCAATGAGCAGTTCTTC. It encodes CTGATANEQFF.

V gene TRBV29-1 combines with J gene TRBJ2-7; D is uncertain. Germline values: CDR1 SQVTM, CDR2 ANQGSEA. V lost 7 bases and J 6 bases, leaving 10 bases between the germline ends. The length of the CDR3 is 10 residues. CDR3 bases: TGCAGCGGACGTCCAGGCGAGCAGTACTTC. It yields the protein CSGRPGEQYF.

In this sample, this clonotype turned up a few times. The chain is built from TRBV7-2 and TRBJ2-5, with TRBD2 identical over 9 bases. The trim removed 1 base at V and 10 bases at J, leaving 7 bases unmatched. Germline loops: CDR1 SGHTA, CDR2 FQGNSA. The CDR3 consists of 14 residues. The CDR3 bases are TGTGCCAGCAGCTTAGAGGGGCTAGCGGGGTTCCAGTACTTC. Translation: CASSLEGLAGFQYF.

The chain recombines TRBV11-2 with TRBJ2-5; the match to TRBD1 covers 9 bases. The J call may be mistaken, given a closer DNA end match to TRBJ2-7. The CDR3 has 16 residues. Per the germline V gene, CDR1 is SGHAT and CDR2 is FQNNGV. The CDR3 bases are TGTGCCAGCAGCTTAGAGTGGGGACAGGGTACCTACGAGCAGTACTTC. Translating it yields CASSLEWGQGTYEQYF.

The rearrangement links TRBV7-2 to TRBJ1-2; the D gene is possibly TRBD1 (5 bases). This CDR3 region has 15 residues. The germline gives CDR1 SGHTA, CDR2 FQGNSA. The V end lost 1 base, the J end lost 6 bases, and 15 bases lay between the germline ends. CDR3 sequence: CASSLVGRQSNGYTF. DNA for the CDR3: TGTGCCAGCAGCTTAGTGGGGCGGCAGTCGAATGGCTACACCTTC.

The rearrangement links TRBV7-8 to TRBJ1-5; D gene ambiguous. CDR3 size: 15 residues. Trimming shortened V by 1 base and J by 3 bases, and 10 bases separated the two germline ends. Per germline, CDR1 SGHVS and CDR2 FQNEAQ. The CDR3 protein is CASSLGGWANQPQHF. The CDR3, as DNA: TGTGCCAGCAGCTTAGGGGGATGGGCCAATCAGCCCCAGCATTTT.

This rearrangement joins TRBV7-9 to TRBJ2-1, with TRBD1 as a possible D gene (5 bases). The CDR3 runs to 15 residues. Trimming cost V 5 bases and J 5 bases, with 16 bases left between them. Germline-derived CDR1 and CDR2 are SEHNR and FQNEAQ (reference sequence). CDR3 DNA sequence: TGTGCCAGCAGCCCGATGGGCAGGGCCCACAATGAGCAGTTCTTC. Translating it yields CASSPMGRAHNEQFF. Complete variable domain (other parts from reference TRBV7-9 and TRBJ2-1): DTGVSQNPRHKITKRGQNVTFRCDPISEHNRLYWYRQTLGQGPEFLTYFQNEAQLEKSRLLSDRFSAERPKGSFSTLEIQRTEQGDSAMYLCASSPMGRAHNEQFFGPGTRLTVL.

This clonotype has just a few counts. V is TRBV7-9 and J is TRBJ1-2; 7 bases align to TRBD1. The J segment lost 4 bases and the V segment lost 6 bases, leaving 8 bases of the junction unmatched. Germline CDR1 reads SEHNR; CDR2 reads FQNEAQ (reference sequence). This CDR3 is built from 14 residues. In DNA, the CDR3 is TGTGCCAGCAGTATACAGGGGCTGGTCTATGGCTACACCTTC. Its protein product is CASSIQGLVYGYTF. Full variable domain (remainder filled in from reference TRBV7-9 and TRBJ1-2): DTGVSQNPRHKITKRGQNVTFRCDPISEHNRLYWYRQTLGQGPEFLTYFQNEAQLEKSRLLSDRFSAERPKGSFSTLEIQRTEQGDSAMYLCASSIQGLVYGYTFGSGTRLTVV.

The chain joins TRBV6-2 or TRBV6-3 to TRBJ2-7; 10 nucleotides line up with TRBD2. This CDR3 is 15 amino acids long. Per the germline V gene, CDR1 is MNHEY and CDR2 is SVGEGT. Trimming at V came to 8 bases and at J to 3 bases, leaving 10 bases not matched to a gene. The CDR3 coding sequence is TGTGCCAGCCACTCGACCCCTAGCGGGGGCTACGAGCAGTACTTC. It encodes CASHSTPSGGYEQYF.

The V gene is TRBV7-2, the J gene TRBJ2-4; the match to TRBD1 covers 9 bases. Germline values: CDR1 SGHTA, CDR2 FQGNSA. With 5 bases clipped from V and 5 bases from J, the junction kept 10 bases outside the gene matches. The CDR3 has 16 amino acids. DNA of the CDR3: TGTGCCAGCAGCCCCGCGCACAGGGGGCTTCAAAACATTCAGTACTTC. This sequence encodes CASSPAHRGLQNIQYF.

The CDR3 sequence: CASSDGAGRSYNEQFF. The DNA of the CDR3 is TGTGCCAGCAGTGACGGGGCGGGGCGCTCCTACAATGAGCAGTTCTTC. V and J are TRBV6-4 and TRBJ2-1; D is possibly TRBD2 (6 bases). CDR1 MRHNA and CDR2 SNTAGT come from the germline V gene. V dropped 2 bases and J dropped 0 bases, with 11 bases sitting between them. The CDR3 has 16 residues.

The V call is TRBV6-5, the J call TRBJ2-7; unclear D gene. This CDR3 is built from 15 residues. The germline CDR1 and CDR2 sequences are MNHEY and SVGAGI. V was pared by 2 bases and J by 2 bases, with 13 bases between. The CDR3 here is CASSYGSPIPYEQYF. In DNA form, the CDR3 reads TGTGCCAGCAGTTACGGCAGCCCTATCCCCTACGAGCAGTACTTC.

A note on this clonotype: A read error is possible here, since a much larger clone lies one base away. The chain is built from TRBV5-1 and TRBJ2-1, with D perhaps matching TRBD1 (6 bases). The J call is uncertain, as TRBJ2-7 better fits the DNA end. Germline CDR1 reads SGHRS; CDR2 reads YFSETQ. The CDR3 consists of 13 residues. The CDR3 DNA is TGCGCCAGCAGCGTGCAGGGGTACAATGAGCAGTACTTC. This sequence encodes CASSVQGYNEQYF.

The rearrangement links TRBV27 to TRBJ1-5; no firm D call. The CDR3 spans 12 residues. Trimming stripped 3 bases from V and 7 bases from J, with 7 bases between. CDR1 is MNHEY and CDR2 is SMNVEV in the germline V gene (reference sequence). CDR3 nucleotides: TGTGCCAGCAGTTTTGTTGGCCAGCCCCAGCATTTT. Its translation: CASSFVGQPQHF.

The chain has TRBV4-3 and TRBJ2-5; D is uncertain. V was cut by 2 bases and J by 5 bases, with 9 bases left in between. The CDR3 covers 13 residues. Looked up from germline, CDR1 is LGHNA and CDR2 is YSLEER. CDR3 bases: TGCGCCAGCAGCCAATCCCTGGAGGAGACCCAGTACTTC. Translating gives CASSQSLEETQYF.

The chain has TRBV7-2 and TRBJ2-3, with 10 bases aligning to TRBD1. Germline trimming cut 4 bases from V and 4 bases from J; bases unmatched to any gene: 8. Germline loops: CDR1 SGHTA, CDR2 FQGNSA. This CDR3 spans 16 amino acids. In DNA form, the CDR3 reads TGTGCCAGCAGCTCGAGACAGGGGGCGCCCCCAGATACGCAGTATTTT. Translated, it gives CASSSRQGAPPDTQYF. Full variable domain (rest looked up from reference TRBV7-2 and TRBJ2-3): GAGVSQSPSNKVTEKGKDVELRCDPISGHTALYWYRQSLGQGLEFLIYFQGNSAPDKSGLPSDRFSAERTGGSVSTLTIQRTQQEDSAVYLCASSSRQGAPPDTQYFGPGTRLTVL.

The chain carries TRBV4-3 and TRBJ2-5; 9 nucleotides align to TRBD1. V gave up 4 bases and J gave up 2 bases; unmatched junction bases: 8. The CDR3 sequence is 16 residues long. In germline, CDR1 is LGHNA, CDR2 YSLEER. The CDR3: CASSPGQGTRQETQYF. The CDR3 DNA sequence: TGCGCCAGCAGCCCGGGACAGGGAACGCGTCAAGAGACCCAGTACTTC.

As for this clonotype: A read error may explain this, as a much larger clone is one base away. V is TRBV27 and J is TRBJ2-1; 8 bases fit TRBD1. From germline, CDR1 is MNHEY and CDR2 SMNVEV (reference sequence). This CDR3 is 14 amino acids long. Losses at the gene ends were 5 bases for V and 2 bases for J; bases not matched to a gene: 2. The CDR3 region has the DNA TGTGCCAGCAGTCGACAGGGGACCTACAATGAGCAGTTCTTC. Protein: CASSRQGTYNEQFF.

The chain joins TRBV29-1 to TRBJ1-1; D is unclear. This CDR3 is built from 15 residues. Trimming removed 0 bases from V and 2 bases from J, with 13 bases in between. Germline V lookup: CDR1 SQVTM, CDR2 ANQGSEA. This CDR3 reads CSVEDRGGRNTEAFF. CDR3 nucleotides: TGCAGCGTTGAAGATCGTGGAGGGAGAAACACTGAAGCTTTCTTT.